This TCR beta chain comes out of a study of PD-L1 blockade in urothelial cancer. Study summary: Male sex and bladder-origin urothelial cancer were recorded for about 85% of the roughly 30 patients. In terms of prior chemotherapy, patients had received 0 to 3 regimens. Samples of blood were analyzed 3 weeks (second dose) and 6 weeks after treatment start. Blood samples had a median of approximately 150,000 T cells.

Time point described: peripheral blood 6 weeks after treatment start. Germline V gene lookup returns CDR1 LNHDA and CDR2 SQIVND (reference sequence). The CDR3 sequence is 14 residues long. V gave up 7 bases and J gave up 0 bases; unmatched junction bases: 2. TCRdb keeps only in-frame clones here, not all; method: immunoSEQ multiplex PCR. The profile shows around 69,000 clones, approximately 90% of them singletons. The gene calls are TRBV19 and TRBJ2-2, with 7 bases aligning to TRBD1. This clonotype was sampled from an elderly woman with urothelial cancer. Source: PBMCs, taken around atezolizumab (anti-PD-L1) treatment. The CDR3, as DNA: TGTGCCAGTATTGGACAGGCGAACACCGGGGAGCTGTTTTTT. Protein product: CASIGQANTGELFF. The entire variable domain, with the rest obtained from reference TRBV19 and TRBJ2-2, is as follows: DGGITQSPKYLFRKEGQNVTLSCEQNLNHDAMYWYRQDPGQGLRLIYYSQIVNDFQKGDIAEGYSVSREKKESFPLTVTSAQKNPTAFYLCASIGQANTGELFFGEGSRLTVL.